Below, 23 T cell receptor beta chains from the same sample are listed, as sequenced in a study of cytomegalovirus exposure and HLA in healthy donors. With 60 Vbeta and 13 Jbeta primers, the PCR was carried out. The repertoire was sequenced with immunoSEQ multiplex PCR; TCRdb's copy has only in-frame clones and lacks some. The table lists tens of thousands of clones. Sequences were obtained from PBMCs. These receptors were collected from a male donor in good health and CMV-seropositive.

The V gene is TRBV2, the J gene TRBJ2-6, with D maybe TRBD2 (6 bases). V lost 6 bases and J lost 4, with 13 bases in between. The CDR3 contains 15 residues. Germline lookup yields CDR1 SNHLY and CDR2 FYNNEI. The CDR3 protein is CASSPLGGGANVLTF. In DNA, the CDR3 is TGTGCCAGCAGCCCCCTCGGGGGAGGGGCCAACGTCCTGACTTTC.

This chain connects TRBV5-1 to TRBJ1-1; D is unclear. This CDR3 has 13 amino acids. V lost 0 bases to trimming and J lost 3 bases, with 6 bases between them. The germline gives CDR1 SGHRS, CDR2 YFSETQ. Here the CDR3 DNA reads TGCGCCAGCAGCTTGGGGCAGGACACTGAAGCTTTCTTT. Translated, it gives CASSLGQDTEAFF.

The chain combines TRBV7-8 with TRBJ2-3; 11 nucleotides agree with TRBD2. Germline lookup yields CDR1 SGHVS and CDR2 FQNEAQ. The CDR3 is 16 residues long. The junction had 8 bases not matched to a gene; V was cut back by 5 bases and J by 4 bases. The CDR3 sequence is CASSLLAGVVPDTQYF. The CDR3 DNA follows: TGTGCCAGCAGCCTACTAGCGGGAGTTGTCCCAGATACGCAGTATTTT.

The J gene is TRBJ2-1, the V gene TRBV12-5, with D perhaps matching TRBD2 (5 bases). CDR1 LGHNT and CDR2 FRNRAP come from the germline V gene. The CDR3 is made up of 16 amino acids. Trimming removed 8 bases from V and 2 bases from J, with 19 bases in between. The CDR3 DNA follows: TGTGCTAGTTCCCCCCCTAGCTGGGCAACCTACAATGAGCAGTTCTTC. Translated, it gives CASSPPSWATYNEQFF.

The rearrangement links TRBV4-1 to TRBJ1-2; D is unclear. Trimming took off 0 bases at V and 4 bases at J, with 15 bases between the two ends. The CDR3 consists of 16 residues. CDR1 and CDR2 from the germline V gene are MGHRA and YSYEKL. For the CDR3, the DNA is TGCGCCAGCAGCCAAGATCTCGGCGGCAGAAGCTATGGCTACACCTTC. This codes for CASSQDLGGRSYGYTF.

CDR3 in DNA: TGTGCCAGCAGTGAAGGGACAGGGGGCAACATTCAGTACTTC. Translated: CASSEGTGGNIQYF. The chain links TRBV6-4 to TRBJ2-4, with 12 bases identical to TRBD1. The germline gives CDR1 MRHNA, CDR2 SNTAGT. Trimming took 3 bases from V and 7 from J; bases not matched to a gene: 1. The CDR3 extends over 14 amino acids.

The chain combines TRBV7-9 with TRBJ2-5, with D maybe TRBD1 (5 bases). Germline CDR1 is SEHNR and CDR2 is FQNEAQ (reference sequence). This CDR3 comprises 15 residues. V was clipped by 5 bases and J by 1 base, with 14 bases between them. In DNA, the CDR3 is TGTGCCAGCAGCCCCACCGACAGCCTCCAAGAGACCCAGTACTTC. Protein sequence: CASSPTDSLQETQYF.

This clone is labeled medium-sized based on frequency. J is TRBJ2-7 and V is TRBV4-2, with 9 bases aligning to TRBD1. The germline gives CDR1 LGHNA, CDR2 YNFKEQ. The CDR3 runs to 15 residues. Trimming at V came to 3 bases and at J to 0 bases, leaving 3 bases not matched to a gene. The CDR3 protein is CASSHEDRGSYEQYF. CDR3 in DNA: TGTGCCAGCAGCCACGAGGACAGGGGCTCCTACGAGCAGTACTTC.

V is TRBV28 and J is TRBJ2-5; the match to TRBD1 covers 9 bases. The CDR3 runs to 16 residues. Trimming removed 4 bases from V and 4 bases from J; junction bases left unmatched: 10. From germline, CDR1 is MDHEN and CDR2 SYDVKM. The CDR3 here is CASSSGRDRAVETQYF. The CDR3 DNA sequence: TGTGCCAGCAGTTCCGGTCGGGACAGGGCGGTAGAGACCCAGTACTTC.

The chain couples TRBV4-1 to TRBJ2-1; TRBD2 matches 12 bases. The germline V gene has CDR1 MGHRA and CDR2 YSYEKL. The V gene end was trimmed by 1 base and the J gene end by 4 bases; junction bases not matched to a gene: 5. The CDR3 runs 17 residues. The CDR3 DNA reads TGCGCCAGCAGCCAAGCCCGGACTAGCGGGATATACAATGAGCAGTTCTTC. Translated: CASSQARTSGIYNEQFF.

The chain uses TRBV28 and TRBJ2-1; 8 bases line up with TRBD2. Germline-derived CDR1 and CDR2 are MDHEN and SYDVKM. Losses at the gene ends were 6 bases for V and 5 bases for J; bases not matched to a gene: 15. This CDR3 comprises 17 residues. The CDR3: CASRSSSGSWRDNEQFF. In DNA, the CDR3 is TGTGCCAGCAGATCTTCCAGCGGGAGCTGGCGCGACAATGAGCAGTTCTTC.

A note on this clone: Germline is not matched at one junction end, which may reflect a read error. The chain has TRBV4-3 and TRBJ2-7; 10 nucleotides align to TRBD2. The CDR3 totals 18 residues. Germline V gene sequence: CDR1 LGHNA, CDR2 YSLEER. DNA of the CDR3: TGCGCCAGCAGCCAAGATCGCCTAGCGGGAGAAGGGTCCTTCGAGCAGTACTTC. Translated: CASSQDRLAGEGSFEQYF.

The CDR3: CASNIQDKPYEQYF. Written as DNA, the CDR3 is TGTGCCAGCAATATACAGGATAAACCCTACGAGCAGTACTTC. The genes are TRBV28 and TRBJ2-7, with a tentative D call TRBD1 (5 bases). CDR1 and CDR2 (germline): MDHEN, SYDVKM. This CDR3 is built from 14 residues. With 7 bases removed from V and 2 bases from J, the gap between germline ends came to 15 bases.

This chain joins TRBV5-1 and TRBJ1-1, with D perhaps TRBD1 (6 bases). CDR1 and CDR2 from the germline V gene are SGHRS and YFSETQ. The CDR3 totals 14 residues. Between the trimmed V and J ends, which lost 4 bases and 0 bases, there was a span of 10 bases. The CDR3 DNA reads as TGCGCCAGCAGCCGGGACACCTTGAACACTGAAGCTTTCTTT. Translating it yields CASSRDTLNTEAFF.

The CDR3 spells CASSDSSGRADTQYF. Here the CDR3 DNA reads TGTGCCAGCAGTGACTCTAGCGGGAGAGCAGATACGCAGTATTTT. The chain links TRBV6-4 to TRBJ2-3; 9 nucleotides match TRBD2. V gave up 0 bases and J gave up 4 bases; unmatched junction bases: 2. The CDR3 has 15 residues. The germline V gene encodes CDR1 MRHNA and CDR2 SNTAGT.

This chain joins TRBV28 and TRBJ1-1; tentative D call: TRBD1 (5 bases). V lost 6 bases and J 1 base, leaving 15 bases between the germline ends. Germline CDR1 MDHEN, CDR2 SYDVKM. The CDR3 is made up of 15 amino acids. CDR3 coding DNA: TGTGCCAGCAGGACACGGTGGGGGGGGAACACTGAAGCTTTCTTT. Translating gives CASRTRWGGNTEAFF.

The CDR3 DNA is TGTGCCAGCAGTGACCCTCGGACAGGGGGCCATTCACCCCTCCACTTT. This codes for CASSDPRTGGHSPLHF. The V call is TRBV25-1, the J call TRBJ1-6; 11 bases fit TRBD1. CDR3 size: 16 residues. Per germline, CDR1 MGHDK and CDR2 SYGVNS. Trimming removed 3 bases from V and 8 bases from J; junction bases left unmatched: 6.

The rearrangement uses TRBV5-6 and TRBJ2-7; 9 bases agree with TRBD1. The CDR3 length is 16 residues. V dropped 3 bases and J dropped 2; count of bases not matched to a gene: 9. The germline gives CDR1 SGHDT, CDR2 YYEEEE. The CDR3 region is CASSSLGQGRTYEQYF. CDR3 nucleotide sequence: TGTGCCAGCAGCTCGCTGGGACAGGGACGTACCTACGAGCAGTACTTC. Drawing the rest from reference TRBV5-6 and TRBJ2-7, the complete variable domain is DAGVTQSPTHLIKTRGQQVTLRCSPKSGHDTVSWYQQALGQGPQFIFQYYEEEERQRGNFPDRFSGHQFPNYSSELNVNALLLGDSALYLCASSSLGQGRTYEQYFGPGTRLTVT.

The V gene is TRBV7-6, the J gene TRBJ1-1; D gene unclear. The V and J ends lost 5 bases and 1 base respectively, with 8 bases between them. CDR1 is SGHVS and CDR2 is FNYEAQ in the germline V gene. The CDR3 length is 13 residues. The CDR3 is CASSLRGNTEAFF. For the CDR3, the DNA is TGTGCCAGCAGCCTCCGCGGGAACACTGAAGCTTTCTTT. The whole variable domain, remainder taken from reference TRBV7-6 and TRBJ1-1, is GAGVSQSPRYKVTKRGQDVALRCDPISGHVSLYWYRQALGQGPEFLTYFNYEAQQDKSGLPNDRFSAERPEGSISTLTIQRTEQRDSAMYRCASSLRGNTEAFFGQGTRLTVV.

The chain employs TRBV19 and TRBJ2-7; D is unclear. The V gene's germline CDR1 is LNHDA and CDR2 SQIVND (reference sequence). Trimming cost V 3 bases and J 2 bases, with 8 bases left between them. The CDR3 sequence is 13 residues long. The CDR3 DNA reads TGTGCCAGTAGTATCGCGGCAGCCTACGAGCAGTACTTC. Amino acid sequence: CASSIAAAYEQYF.

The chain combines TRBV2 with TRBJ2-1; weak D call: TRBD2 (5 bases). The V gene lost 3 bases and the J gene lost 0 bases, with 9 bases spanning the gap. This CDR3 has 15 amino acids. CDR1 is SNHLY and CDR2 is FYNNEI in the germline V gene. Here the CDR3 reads CASSEAGSSYNEQFF. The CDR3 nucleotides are TGTGCCAGCAGTGAGGCGGGTAGCTCCTACAATGAGCAGTTCTTC.

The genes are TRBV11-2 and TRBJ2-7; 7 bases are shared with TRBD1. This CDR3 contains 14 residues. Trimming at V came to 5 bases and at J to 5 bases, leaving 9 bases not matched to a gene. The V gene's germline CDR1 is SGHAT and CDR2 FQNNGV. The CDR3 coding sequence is TGTGCCAGCAGCCCGGCATGGGACAGCCACGAGCAGTACTTC. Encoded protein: CASSPAWDSHEQYF.

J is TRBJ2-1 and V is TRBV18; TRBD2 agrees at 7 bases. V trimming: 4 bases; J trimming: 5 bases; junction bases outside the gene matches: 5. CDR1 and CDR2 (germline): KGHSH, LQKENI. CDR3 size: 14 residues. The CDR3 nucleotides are TGTGCCAGCTCACGGCTAGCGGTCGACAATGAGCAGTTCTTC. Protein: CASSRLAVDNEQFF.